This T cell receptor (beta chain) was recorded in a study of T cells in Graves' hyperthyroidism and ophthalmopathy. RNA transcripts provided the source from which TCR beta CDR3 regions were amplified. The TCR CDR3 first-round RT-PCR relied on the HTBI primer set. TCRdb independently ran MiXCR on the multiplex PCR reads; one entry per CDR3 protein. This table has about 400,000 distinct CDR3 sequences, over 12% appearing once. This clonotype has a count of ten or more. The V end lost 3 bases, the J end lost 5 bases, and 14 bases lay between the germline ends. The V gene's germline CDR1 is SGHRS and CDR2 YFSETQ. This CDR3 contains 15 residues.

The clonotype originates from a middle-aged man with Graves' ophthalmopathy. V usage is TRBV5-1 and J usage is TRBJ2-2, with D unresolved. Sample: blood. In nucleotides, the CDR3 is TGCGCCAGCAGCTCCGGTGGATTTGAGACCGGGGAGCTGTTTTTT. It yields the protein CASSSGGFETGELFF. The variable domain in full, with the rest retrieved from reference TRBV5-1 and TRBJ2-2, is KAGVTQTPRYLIKTRGQQVTLSCSPISGHRSVSWYQQTPGQGLQFLFEYFSETQRNKGNFPGRFSGRQFSNSRSEMNVSTLELGDSALYLCASSSGGFETGELFFGEGSRLTVL.